This TCR beta chain was identified during a study of blood T cell repertoires in COVID-19 (TCRdb year 2020). The study in broad terms: Collaborator samples came from the United States, Italy and Spain and covered acute and convalescent phases of COVID-19. The material from the prospective study consisted of cDNA or gDNA derived from T cells, B-cell-depleted T cells, or PBMCs. Deeply sampled blood TCRbeta repertoires from subjects exposed to, actively infected with, or recovered from COVID-19 were included in the dataset. A freely available public database, intended as a resource for researchers studying the immune response to SARS-CoV-2, is where the repertoires were released. The samples were drawn from two sources: the first 160 participants of the ongoing ImmuneRACE study, and 1,000 to 1,500 subjects contributed by 6 global collaborators. The sample metadata nearly always contained a de-identified subject ID, COVID-19 status, age in years and sex. Where available, HLA class I and class II types were taken from metadata supplied by the sample provider and were not determined by assay-based typing. Results the study describes overall, beyond this receptor: Clinical and demographic metadata were provided uncurated, with the amount varying by source and participant.

Collaborating institutions collected whole blood in K2EDTA tubes following their own protocols. Collaborator samples were shipped for TCRbeta analysis as frozen whole blood, isolated PBMCs, or DNA extracted from either sample type. Points on this clone: Its antigen remains undetermined. The input lacks base qualities; no much larger clone sits a single base away.

TCRbeta CDR3 regions were amplified from genomic DNA using the immunoSEQ Assay, a bias-controlled multiplex PCR. The paper's data handling went like this. The number of nucleated cells in each sample was estimated from the amplification of reference gene primers within the assay. To quantify the absolute abundance of each unique TCRbeta CDR3 rearrangement, sequence reads were collapsed and filtered. For each sample, productive Simpson clonality was calculated as the square root of Simpson's diversity index over productive rearrangements. Drawn from immuneACCESS, this table holds only the in-frame rearrangements with V and J called that TCRdb kept. Clones are partly lost; checked studies trace under half to an unresolved V gene and leave the rest unexplained. The DNA was the basis for D and trimming; V, J and clone size are from that table. For this sample the table gives just over 90,000 clones, of which around four fifths were detected only once. The ten largest clones represent about 15% of the sample.

Measured from the cysteine to the phenylalanine, the CDR3 is 16 residues long. Only the CDR3 DNA is retained, 48 bases long and in frame from the first base. V is clipped by 3 bases and J by 0 bases, and the sequence between their germline boundaries is 12 bases long. CDR1 and CDR2, per the germline V gene (reference sequence), are LNHDA and SQIVND. Recombination connected TRBV19 to TRBJ2-4; no D gene call is confident. The sample taken for sequencing was peripheral blood. The TCR sequence derives from a human donor in a cohort sampled during active COVID-19. The DNA is as follows: TGTGCCAGTAGTATCAGCAGCGCCCTAGCCAAAAACATTCAGTACTTC. Its translation is CASSISSALAKNIQYF.